The 28 T cell receptor beta chains below were found in one sample sequenced in a study of sequential checkpoint blockade in melanoma. Method: immunoSEQ multiplex PCR; TCRdb's copy keeps in-frame clones and lacks some. The sample records approximately 37,000 clones, roughly a third being singletons. Specified treatment: randomized to nivolumab then ipilimumab (arm A) or the reverse (arm B). Sequenced here: tumor tissue (inferred from file names), sampled from a patient given nivolumab and ipilimumab in sequence. All receptors derive from a human donor with melanoma.

The CDR3 region has the DNA TGCGCCAGCAGTCAATCTAATGAGATACAGGGGGATTGGATTGATTCTTACGAGCAGTACTTC. Amino acid sequence: CASSQSNEIQGDWIDSYEQYF. This chain uses TRBV23-1 with TRBJ2-7; 8 positions match TRBD1. TRBV23-1 is an ORF, with its function uncertain. CDR3 length equals 21 residues. V was clipped by 0 bases and J by 4 bases; unmatched bases: 23.

The chain couples TRBV12-5 to TRBJ2-2; TRBD2 agrees at 12 bases. The length of the CDR3 is 18 residues. The ends lost 4 bases at V and 4 bases at J; junction bases unmatched: 10. The germline V gene encodes CDR1 LGHNT and CDR2 FRNRAP. The CDR3 coding sequence is TGTGCTAGTGGTTCGCGGACTAGCGGGGACTTCTTCACCGGGGAGCTGTTTTTT. The encoded protein is CASGSRTSGDFFTGELFF.

The rearrangement links TRBV19 to TRBJ1-1, with TRBD1 matching 11 bases. Germline V gene sequence: CDR1 LNHDA, CDR2 SQIVND (reference sequence). The CDR3 totals 16 residues. Trimming cost V 7 bases and J 0 bases; bases outside gene matches: 7. The CDR3: CASTIGQGAMNTEAFF. The CDR3 coding sequence is TGTGCCAGTACCATTGGACAGGGGGCGATGAACACTGAAGCTTTCTTT.

The J gene is TRBJ2-6, the V gene TRBV6-8; the D call may be TRBD1 or TRBD2 (5 bases each). This CDR3 contains 18 residues. Germline loops: CDR1 MNHGY, CDR2 SAAAGT. Trimming shortened V by 0 bases and J by 0 bases, and 12 bases separated the two germline ends. The CDR3, as DNA: TGTGCCAGCAGTTACTCCGCAGGGACCAACTCTGGGGCCAACGTCCTGACTTTC. Translation: CASSYSAGTNSGANVLTF.

The chain recombines TRBV18 with TRBJ2-5; 13 nucleotides line up with TRBD2. The CDR3 sequence is 14 residues long. Germline-derived CDR1 and CDR2 are KGHSH and LQKENI. The V segment lost 4 bases and the J segment 5 bases; nucleotides outside the gene matches: 1. In nucleotides, the CDR3 is TGTGCCAGCTCACTGGGACTAGCGGGGGAGACCCAGTACTTC. Translated, it gives CASSLGLAGETQYF.

The V call is TRBV30, the J call TRBJ2-7; the D gene is possibly TRBD1 (6 bases). The CDR3 spans 12 residues. Germline CDR1 reads GTSNPN; CDR2 reads SVGIG (reference sequence). V was pared by 2 bases and J by 3 bases, with 8 bases between. CDR3 sequence reads: CAWSRQVYEQYF. In DNA, the CDR3 is TGTGCCTGGAGTAGACAGGTCTACGAGCAGTACTTC.

This clone was picked up a small number of times. The CDR3 here is CASTEVGMNTEAFF. The CDR3 DNA reads as TGTGCCTCCACCGAGGTGGGAATGAACACTGAAGCTTTCTTT. The chain recombines TRBV28 with TRBJ1-1; D ambiguous. The CDR3 is 14 residues long. Deletions cut 11 bases from V and 0 bases from J, with 16 bases between. CDR1 and CDR2 (germline): MDHEN, SYDVKM.

The genes are TRBV7-4 and TRBJ2-7; no firm D call. Trimming cost V 4 bases and J 3 bases, with 10 bases left between them. CDR1 SGHVT and CDR2 SQSDAQ come from the germline V gene. This CDR3 is 13 amino acids long. Here the CDR3 reads CASSWKDGYEQYF. CDR3 nucleotides: TGTGCCAGCAGCTGGAAGGACGGCTACGAGCAGTACTTC. Drawing the rest from reference TRBV7-4 and TRBJ2-7, the complete variable domain is GAGVSQSPRYKVAKRGRDVALRCDSISGHVTLYWYRQTLGQGSEVLTYSQSDAQRDKSGRPSGRFSAERPERSVSTLKIQRTEQGDSAVYLCASSWKDGYEQYFGPGTRLTVT.

This chain uses TRBV19 with TRBJ2-7, with TRBD1 matching over 10 bases. This CDR3 has 15 residues. The V gene's germline CDR1 is LNHDA and CDR2 SQIVND (reference sequence). V was pared by 3 bases and J by 2 bases, with 4 bases of the junction left unmatched. In DNA, the CDR3 is TGTGCCAGTAGTATTGGAGGACAGGGGGCCTACGAGCAGTACTTC. This gives the protein CASSIGGQGAYEQYF.

The gene calls are TRBV19 and TRBJ1-6, with 11 bases lining up with TRBD1. Trimming cost V 7 bases and J 5 bases; bases outside gene matches: 10. CDR3 length equals 17 residues. Germline CDR1 and CDR2: LNHDA and SQIVND (reference sequence). The CDR3 loop reads CASKGQGAGLDNSPLHF. DNA for the CDR3: TGTGCCAGTAAAGGACAGGGGGCCGGCTTGGATAATTCACCCCTCCACTTT.

This chain links TRBV11-3 with TRBJ2-4, with TRBD2 identical over 7 bases. CDR3 length: 16 residues. With 5 bases clipped from V and 1 base from J, the junction kept 8 bases outside the gene matches. In germline, CDR1 is SGHNT, CDR2 YENEEA. CDR3 coding DNA: TGTGCCAGCAGCCCCGCCCCAGCGGGGGCCAAAAACATTCAGTACTTC. Protein: CASSPAPAGAKNIQYF.

The J gene is TRBJ2-7, the V gene TRBV10-1; no definite D call. Per the germline V gene, CDR1 is WNHNN and CDR2 is SYGVQD (reference sequence). This CDR3 has 13 amino acids. V shed 3 bases and J shed 4 bases, with 10 bases lying between them. The CDR3 is CASSDATMYEQYF. In DNA form, the CDR3 reads TGCGCCAGCAGTGACGCGACCATGTACGAGCAGTACTTC.

The chain couples TRBV18 to TRBJ2-5; 13 nucleotides match TRBD2. The V segment lost 4 bases and the J segment 4 bases; nucleotides outside the gene matches: 3. Germline V lookup: CDR1 KGHSH, CDR2 LQKENI. The CDR3 is made up of 15 amino acids. The CDR3 loop is CASSRTSGGRETQYF. The CDR3 DNA reads as TGTGCCAGCTCACGGACTAGCGGGGGCCGAGAGACCCAGTACTTC.

The genes are TRBV4-1 and TRBJ1-3, with no clear D. CDR3 size: 14 residues. V was trimmed by 1 base and J by 4 bases, leaving 8 bases between them. Per germline, CDR1 MGHRA and CDR2 YSYEKL. CDR3 coding DNA: TGCGCCAGCAGCCAAGGCCGCGGGGGAAACACCATATATTTT. It translates to CASSQGRGGNTIYF.

This clone has a handful of counts. This sequence joins TRBV5-1 and TRBJ1-1; TRBD1 might be the D (6 bases). The V gene lost 4 bases and the J gene lost 7 bases, with 17 bases spanning the gap. The CDR3 is 14 residues long. CDR1 and CDR2 from the germline V gene are SGHRS and YFSETQ. The CDR3 DNA follows: TGCGCCAGCAGCCAAGTGGATCGGACAGTTGAAGCTTTCTTT. The encoded protein is CASSQVDRTVEAFF.

This clone was observed a handful of times. The rearrangement joins TRBV11-3 to TRBJ1-4; 7 bases are shared with TRBD1. The germline gives CDR1 SGHNT, CDR2 YENEEA. V dropped 4 bases and J dropped 8; count of bases not matched to a gene: 10. CDR3 length: 15 amino acids. CDR3 in amino acids: CASSSTTGIQEKLFF. The CDR3 region has the DNA TGTGCCAGCAGCTCGACGACAGGGATTCAGGAAAAACTGTTTTTT.

This chain joins TRBV19 and TRBJ2-2; unclear D gene. The CDR3 has 12 amino acids. V lost 7 bases, J lost 6 bases, and 9 bases lay in between. Germline V gene sequence: CDR1 LNHDA, CDR2 SQIVND (reference sequence). CDR3 amino acids: CASTIPPGELFF. The CDR3 DNA reads as TGTGCCAGTACCATCCCCCCCGGGGAGCTGTTTTTT.

The chain links TRBV5-1 to TRBJ2-3, with 9 bases lining up with TRBD2. Trimming at V came to 3 bases and at J to 2 bases, leaving 4 bases not matched to a gene. The germline CDR1 and CDR2 sequences are SGHRS and YFSETQ. CDR3 length: 15 amino acids. CDR3 sequence reads: CASSWAGGPTDTQYF. In nucleotides, the CDR3 is TGCGCCAGCAGCTGGGCGGGAGGGCCCACAGATACGCAGTATTTT.

The rearrangement uses TRBV5-1 and TRBJ2-3; the D gene is possibly TRBD1 (6 bases). Germline V lookup: CDR1 SGHRS, CDR2 YFSETQ. Trimming took 3 bases from V and 6 from J, leaving 14 bases between them. The CDR3 runs to 14 residues. CDR3 in amino acids: CASSSGQSMDTQYF. The CDR3 coding sequence is TGCGCCAGCAGCTCCGGACAGAGTATGGATACGCAGTATTTT.

The rearrangement uses TRBV29-1 and TRBJ2-7, with 13 bases lining up with TRBD2. The CDR3 has 15 residues. With V trimmed by 6 bases and J by 3 bases, 8 bases remained unmatched. Germline lookup yields CDR1 SQVTM and CDR2 ANQGSEA. CDR3: CSVNTGLAGVYEQYF. The DNA of the CDR3 is TGCAGCGTCAATACCGGACTAGCGGGAGTCTACGAGCAGTACTTC.

As to this clone: At one boundary the junction diverges from the germline segment, which might be a read error. The V call is TRBV2, the J call TRBJ1-1; TRBD1 matches at 8 bases. Germline CDR1 SNHLY, CDR2 FYNNEI. This CDR3 contains 13 residues. The DNA for the CDR3 is TGTGCCAGCAGTGGTGGGTACAGGGGGTCCGAGTGGTTT. This gives the protein CASSGGYRGSEWF.

The chain couples TRBV14 to TRBJ1-2; D gene ambiguous. Germline-derived CDR1 and CDR2 are SGHDN and FVKESK. The CDR3 is 15 amino acids. Trimming left V 4 bases short and J 5 bases short, with 17 bases between. The CDR3 is CASSPRHQALYGYTF. CDR3 DNA sequence: TGTGCCAGCAGCCCTCGGCATCAAGCTTTATATGGCTACACCTTC.

This clone has more than one count but fewer than ten. The V gene is TRBV9, the J gene TRBJ1-1, with TRBD1 matching over 8 bases. Germline V gene sequence: CDR1 SGDLS, CDR2 YYNGEE. CDR3 size: 14 residues. The V gene end was trimmed by 0 bases and the J gene end by 4 bases; junction bases not matched to a gene: 2. The CDR3 coding sequence is TGTGCCAGCAGCGTAGGACAGGGGTTCACTGAAGCTTTCTTT. This translates into CASSVGQGFTEAFF. Full variable domain (remainder filled in from reference TRBV9 and TRBJ1-1): DSGVTQTPKHLITATGQRVTLRCSPRSGDLSVYWYQQSLDQGLQFLIQYYNGEERAKGNILERFSAQQFPDLHSELNLSSLELGDSALYFCASSVGQGFTEAFFGQGTRLTVV.

This clone has a count of ten or more. The chain couples TRBV11-3 to TRBJ1-1; TRBD1 might be the D (6 bases). V was pared by 5 bases and J by 1 base, with 14 bases between. CDR1 is SGHNT and CDR2 is YENEEA in the germline V gene. CDR3 length: 15 amino acids. The CDR3 loop reads CASSPPTGQNTEAFF. The CDR3 DNA reads as TGTGCCAGCAGCCCCCCGACGGGACAGAACACTGAAGCTTTCTTT.

This chain joins TRBV30 and TRBJ1-2; a weak D match, TRBD1 (6 bases). V gave up 4 bases and J gave up 0 bases, with 15 bases separating them. Germline values: CDR1 GTSNPN, CDR2 SVGIG (reference sequence). The CDR3 has 15 residues. The CDR3 loop is CAWKGGGTANYGYTF. CDR3 sequence (DNA): TGTGCCTGGAAGGGGGGAGGGACGGCTAACTATGGCTACACCTTC.

This clone came up a few times. This chain connects TRBV30 to TRBJ1-3, with a tentative D call TRBD1 (6 bases). Germline V CDR1 and CDR2: GTSNPN, SVGIG (reference sequence). The CDR3 loop spans 15 amino acids. V was cut by 4 bases and J by 0 bases, with 13 bases left in between. The CDR3 DNA follows: TGTGCCTGGACTAAAGACAGGCGCTCTGGAAACACCATATATTTT. This encodes CAWTKDRRSGNTIYF.

The CDR3 reads CASSQQANYGYTF. The DNA of the CDR3 is TGTGCCAGCAGTCAACAGGCGAACTATGGCTACACCTTC. This chain links TRBV28 with TRBJ1-2; tentative D call: TRBD1 (5 bases). The CDR3 contains 13 residues. CDR1 is MDHEN and CDR2 is SYDVKM in the germline V gene. V lost 5 bases to trimming and J lost 2 bases, with 9 bases between them.

This clone was detected a few times. This chain connects TRBV6-8 to TRBJ1-2; the match to TRBD1 covers 8 bases. The CDR3 sequence is 18 residues long. CDR1 MNHGY and CDR2 SAAAGT come from the germline V gene. V trimming: 1 base; J trimming: 5 bases; junction bases outside the gene matches: 15. The CDR3 sequence is CASSYFRQGRELGYGYTF. The CDR3 nucleotides read TGTGCCAGCAGTTACTTCAGACAGGGGAGGGAATTGGGGTATGGCTACACCTTC.